This T cell receptor beta chain was profiled in a study of T cells in tumors after PD-1 blockade. Overall study: Patients had no prior checkpoint blockade, systemic immunosuppressants, or anti-cancer therapy within 4 weeks. Some patients also took daily vismodegib 150 mg during anti-PD-1 treatment. On average, peripheral blood gave about 120,000 TCR templates and some 37,000 unique clonotypes. Points from the study as a whole: Some novel exhausted tumor clones appeared in pre-treatment blood, suggesting peripheral recruitment.

A remark on this clone: What it binds is not known.

Generated by immunoSEQ multiplex PCR, the TCRdb table keeps only in-frame clones and is missing some. Of more than 40,000 clones in the sample, approximately 80% were seen once. The sequence came from a human donor with advanced basal cell or squamous cell carcinoma (not recorded which). The sequencing here drew on PBMCs, taken before anti-PD-1 therapy.

CDR3 in amino acids: CASRITGTGGYNEQFF. The CDR3 DNA reads TGTGCCAGTAGGATTACAGGGACAGGCGGGTACAATGAGCAGTTCTTC. The chain is built from TRBV19 and TRBJ2-1; 8 nucleotides agree with TRBD1. V trimming: 6 bases; J trimming: 4 bases; junction bases outside the gene matches: 11. CDR3 size: 16 residues. Germline loops: CDR1 LNHDA, CDR2 SQIVND (reference sequence).